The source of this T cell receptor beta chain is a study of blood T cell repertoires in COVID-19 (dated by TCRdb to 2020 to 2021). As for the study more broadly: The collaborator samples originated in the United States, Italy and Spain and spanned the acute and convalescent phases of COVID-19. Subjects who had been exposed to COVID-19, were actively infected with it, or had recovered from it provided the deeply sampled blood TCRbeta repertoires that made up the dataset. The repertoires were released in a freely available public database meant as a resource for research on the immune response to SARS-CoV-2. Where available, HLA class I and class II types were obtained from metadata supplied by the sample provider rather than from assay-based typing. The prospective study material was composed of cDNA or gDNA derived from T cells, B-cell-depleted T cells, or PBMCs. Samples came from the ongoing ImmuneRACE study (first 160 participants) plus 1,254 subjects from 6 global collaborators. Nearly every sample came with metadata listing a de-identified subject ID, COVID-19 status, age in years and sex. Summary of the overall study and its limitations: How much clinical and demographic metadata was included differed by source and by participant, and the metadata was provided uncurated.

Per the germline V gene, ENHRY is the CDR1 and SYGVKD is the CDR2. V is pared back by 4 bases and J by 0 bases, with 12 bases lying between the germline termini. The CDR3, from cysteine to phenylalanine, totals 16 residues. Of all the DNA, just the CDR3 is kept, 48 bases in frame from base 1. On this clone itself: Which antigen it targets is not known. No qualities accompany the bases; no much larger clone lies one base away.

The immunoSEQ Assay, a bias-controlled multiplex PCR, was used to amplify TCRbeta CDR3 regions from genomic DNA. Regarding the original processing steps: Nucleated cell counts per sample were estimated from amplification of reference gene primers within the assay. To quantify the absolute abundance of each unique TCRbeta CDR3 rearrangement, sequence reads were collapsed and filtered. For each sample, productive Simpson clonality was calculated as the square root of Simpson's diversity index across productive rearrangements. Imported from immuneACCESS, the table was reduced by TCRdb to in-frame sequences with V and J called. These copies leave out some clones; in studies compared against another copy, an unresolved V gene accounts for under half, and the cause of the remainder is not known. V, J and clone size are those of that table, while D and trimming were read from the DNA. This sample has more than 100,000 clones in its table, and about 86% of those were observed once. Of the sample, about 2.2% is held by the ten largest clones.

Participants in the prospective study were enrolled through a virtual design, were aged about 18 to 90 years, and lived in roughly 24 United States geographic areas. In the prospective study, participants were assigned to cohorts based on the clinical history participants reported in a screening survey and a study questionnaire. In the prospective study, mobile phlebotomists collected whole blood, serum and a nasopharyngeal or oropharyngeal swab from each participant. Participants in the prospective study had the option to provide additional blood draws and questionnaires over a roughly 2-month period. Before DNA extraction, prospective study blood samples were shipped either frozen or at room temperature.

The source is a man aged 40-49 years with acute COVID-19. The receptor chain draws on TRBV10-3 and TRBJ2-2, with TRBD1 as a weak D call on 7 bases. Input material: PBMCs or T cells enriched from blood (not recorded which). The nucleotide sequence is TGTGCCATCAGTGGGAGGGGGCCTACGAACACCGGGGAGCTGTTTTTT. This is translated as CAISGRGPTNTGELFF.